Below, 21 T cell receptor beta chains from the same sample are listed, as sequenced in a study of CD8+ T cells in alopecia areata. Reverse transcribed after extraction, RNA yielded cDNA as the sequencing template. Libraries were prepared by immunoSEQ multiplex PCR; TCRdb keeps only in-frame clonotypes and omits some of them. The data contain around 300,000 clones, roughly 63% of them seen just once; the ten biggest clones take up 0.93%. Treatment reported: oral pan-JAK inhibitor, 5-10 mg twice daily. Source: CD4+ T cells sorted from blood, taken around week 53, from a patient treated with tofacitinib. The origin of the receptors is a human donor with alopecia areata.

J is TRBJ2-5 and V is TRBV30; TRBD1 agrees at 8 bases. The V segment lost 2 bases and the J segment 2 bases; nucleotides outside the gene matches: 7. Germline loops: CDR1 GTSNPN, CDR2 SVGIG (reference sequence). This CDR3 has 15 amino acids. Here the CDR3 reads CAWSPDRGRQETQYF. The CDR3 region has the DNA TGTGCCTGGAGTCCCGACAGGGGCAGGCAAGAGACCCAGTACTTC.

J is TRBJ1-1 and V is TRBV9, with 8 positions matching TRBD1. The germline CDR1 and CDR2 sequences are SGDLS and YYNGEE. The V and J ends lost 3 bases and 8 bases, in that order; junction bases with no gene match: 3. The CDR3 runs 12 residues. Here the CDR3 reads CASSATGAEAFF. DNA for the CDR3: TGTGCCAGCAGCGCGACAGGGGCCGAAGCTTTCTTT.

This clone appeared a few times. The rearrangement uses TRBV4-3 and TRBJ2-5, with D uncertain. Germline lookup yields CDR1 LGHNA and CDR2 YSLEER. With 4 bases removed from V and 1 base from J, the gap between germline ends came to 13 bases. The CDR3 contains 15 residues. As DNA, the CDR3 is TGCGCCAGCAGCCCACAGCAGGCTGCCCAAGAGACCCAGTACTTC. Translation gives CASSPQQAAQETQYF.

The chain links TRBV11-2 to TRBJ2-5; 9 bases line up with TRBD2. The V gene end was trimmed by 1 base and the J gene end by 2 bases; junction bases not matched to a gene: 5. Germline CDR1 and CDR2: SGHAT and FQNNGV. This CDR3 spans 16 amino acids. Here the CDR3 DNA reads TGTGCCAGCAGCTTAGGGATGCTAGCGGGGCAAGAGACCCAGTACTTC. Protein product: CASSLGMLAGQETQYF.

The rearrangement uses TRBV6-5 and TRBJ2-7; TRBD1 or TRBD2 may be the D gene (5 bases each). Trimming stripped 6 bases from V and 1 base from J, with 13 bases between. Germline V gene sequence: CDR1 MNHEY, CDR2 SVGAGI. The CDR3 spans 14 residues. The CDR3 coding sequence is TGTGCCAGCAGGAGACAGAGGGCATCCTACGAGCAGTACTTC. Encoded protein: CASRRQRASYEQYF.

V usage is TRBV20-1 and J usage is TRBJ2-1; TRBD1 agrees at 7 bases. CDR1 and CDR2 (germline): DFQATT, SNEGSKA (reference sequence). J lost 7 bases, V lost 3 bases, and 0 bases had no gene match. The CDR3 runs 11 residues. The CDR3 spells CSARGQNEQFF. CDR3 coding DNA: TGCAGTGCTAGGGGACAGAATGAGCAGTTCTTC.

In this sample, this clone turned up a few times. The chain joins TRBV5-1 to TRBJ2-6, with D tentatively TRBD1 (5 bases). Germline V gene sequence: CDR1 SGHRS, CDR2 YFSETQ. The CDR3 extends over 16 amino acids. Trimming stripped 6 bases from V and 4 bases from J, with 17 bases between. This CDR3 is CASTPTALSGANVLTF. The CDR3 DNA sequence: TGCGCCAGCACCCCGACAGCCCTCTCCGGGGCCAACGTCCTGACTTTC.

The V and J genes are TRBV2 and TRBJ1-1; D uncertain. Trimming shortened V by 4 bases and J by 0 bases, and 6 bases separated the two germline ends. Germline CDR1 is SNHLY and CDR2 is FYNNEI. This CDR3 comprises 13 residues. The CDR3 is CASSAVLNTEAFF. CDR3 coding DNA: TGTGCCAGCAGTGCAGTCCTGAACACTGAAGCTTTCTTT.

As for this clone: The sample holds other DNA sequences that translate to the same CDR3. This chain joins TRBV29-1 and TRBJ2-3; TRBD1 or TRBD2 may be the D gene (5 bases each). Germline-derived CDR1 and CDR2 are SQVTM and ANQGSEA. The V and J ends lost 3 bases and 5 bases respectively, with 9 bases between them. The CDR3 covers 12 residues. CDR3 region: CSVEGGGDTQYF. The CDR3 DNA reads as TGCAGCGTTGAGGGTGGGGGAGATACGCAGTATTTT.

This clone has more than one count but fewer than ten. The J gene is TRBJ2-7, the V gene TRBV10-3, with D perhaps matching TRBD1 (6 bases). With 7 bases removed from V and 2 bases from J, the gap between germline ends came to 9 bases. Germline CDR1 and CDR2: ENHRY and SYGVKD. The CDR3 runs to 12 residues. Here the CDR3 DNA reads TGTGCCATCACCAGGGGTCCCTACGAGCAGTACTTC. Translation gives CAITRGPYEQYF.

This chain connects TRBV27 to TRBJ1-6; TRBD1 agrees at 9 bases. This CDR3 spans 15 amino acids. In germline, CDR1 is MNHEY, CDR2 SMNVEV (reference sequence). With 5 bases clipped from V and 10 bases from J, the junction kept 9 bases outside the gene matches. Written as DNA, the CDR3 is TGTGCCAGCAGTCGACCGGGACAGGGAGTATCACCCCTCCACTTT. It codes for CASSRPGQGVSPLHF.

This clone came up a few times. The chain couples TRBV29-1 to TRBJ2-1, with 8 bases identical to TRBD1. CDR1 is SQVTM and CDR2 is ANQGSEA in the germline V gene. The CDR3 sequence is 12 residues long. Losses at the gene ends were 6 bases for V and 6 bases for J; bases not matched to a gene: 4. The CDR3 nucleotides read TGCAGCGTAGGAGGACAGGGCAATGAGCAGTTCTTC. Translated: CSVGGQGNEQFF.

This clone was seen just once. This chain joins TRBV5-1 and TRBJ2-1; 10 nucleotides match TRBD1. The CDR3 has 14 amino acids. Germline V CDR1 and CDR2: SGHRS, YFSETQ. With V trimmed by 4 bases and J by 10 bases, 8 bases remained unmatched. CDR3 sequence: CASSRDRGPGEQFF. The DNA for the CDR3 is TGCGCCAGCAGCCGGGACAGGGGCCCCGGGGAGCAGTTCTTC. The full variable domain, with the rest looked up from reference TRBV5-1 and TRBJ2-1, is KAGVTQTPRYLIKTRGQQVTLSCSPISGHRSVSWYQQTPGQGLQFLFEYFSETQRNKGNFPGRFSGRQFSNSRSEMNVSTLELGDSALYLCASSRDRGPGEQFFGPGTRLTVL.

The rearrangement links TRBV18 to TRBJ1-6; D gene unclear. The CDR3 contains 14 residues. Trimming removed 3 bases at V and 9 bases at J, with 12 bases between. CDR1 and CDR2 (germline): KGHSH, LQKENI. The CDR3 here is CASSPRGDSSPLHF. The CDR3 coding sequence is TGTGCCAGCTCACCCCGGGGTGATAGTTCACCCCTCCACTTT.

The chain combines TRBV6-5 with TRBJ1-2, with D tentatively TRBD1 (6 bases). Trimming pared 7 bases from V and 6 bases from J, leaving 18 bases between. CDR3 length equals 14 residues. Per the germline V gene, CDR1 is MNHEY and CDR2 is SVGAGI. The chain's CDR3 is CASKLSQGRHGYTF. In nucleotides, the CDR3 is TGTGCCAGCAAGCTTAGCCAGGGGCGGCATGGCTACACCTTC.

This clone occurred a few times. This sequence joins TRBV7-6 and TRBJ1-1; D remains unclear. V gave up 0 bases and J gave up 1 base, with 9 bases separating them. The CDR3 is 15 residues long. Germline V gene data show CDR1 as SGHVS and CDR2 as FNYEAQ. The CDR3 sequence: CASSLAPRENTEAFF. The CDR3 DNA reads as TGTGCCAGCAGCTTAGCCCCGCGGGAGAACACTGAAGCTTTCTTT.

V is TRBV6-5 and J is TRBJ2-2, with D tentatively TRBD1 or TRBD2 (5 bases each). The CDR3 sequence is 14 residues long. Trimming pared 2 bases from V and 8 bases from J, leaving 12 bases between. Germline V gene sequence: CDR1 MNHEY, CDR2 SVGAGI. Here the CDR3 DNA reads TGTGCCAGCAGTTACATCAGGGAGCAAGGGGAGCTGTTTTTT. Protein: CASSYIREQGELFF.

This clone was counted only a few times. This chain uses TRBV9 with TRBJ1-3; 8 nucleotides agree with TRBD1. CDR1 SGDLS and CDR2 YYNGEE come from the germline V gene. V was clipped by 2 bases and J by 3 bases; unmatched bases: 7. There are 16 residues in the CDR3. CDR3 protein: CASSVATGAYGNTIYF. The DNA for the CDR3 is TGTGCCAGCAGCGTGGCGACAGGGGCATATGGAAACACCATATATTTT.

The chain carries TRBV30 and TRBJ2-5; possible D gene TRBD2, 5 bases. V was clipped by 2 bases and J by 7 bases, with 11 bases between them. CDR3 size: 12 residues. The germline gives CDR1 GTSNPN, CDR2 SVGIG (reference sequence). CDR3 sequence reads: CAWSRLAVTQYF. CDR3 nucleotides: TGTGCCTGGAGTAGGCTAGCAGTGACCCAGTACTTC.

The chain joins TRBV5-4 to TRBJ2-5, with TRBD1 identical over 7 bases. Germline CDR1 SGHNT, CDR2 YYREEE (reference sequence). The CDR3 sequence is 14 residues long. J gave up 4 bases and V 4 bases, and 7 bases lay outside the gene matches. CDR3 bases: TGTGCCAGCAGCCTAACAGGGGTTCGAGAGACCCAGTACTTC. This codes for CASSLTGVRETQYF.

This clone came up a few times. The chain joins TRBV7-2 to TRBJ2-5, with D perhaps TRBD2 (6 bases). V was clipped by 0 bases and J by 2 bases, with 10 bases between them. Germline CDR1 is SGHTA and CDR2 is FQGNSA. The CDR3 loop spans 15 amino acids. The CDR3 DNA is TGTGCCAGCAGCTTAGCCCTCGCGGGGCAAGAGACCCAGTACTTC. Its protein is CASSLALAGQETQYF.